Sequencing of this T cell receptor (beta chain) was carried out in a study of CD8+CD57+ T cells in acquired aplastic anemia. The study's findings and limits: Significance was not reached for CD8+ Simpson's diversity between patients and controls.

CD8+CD57+ cell expansion had been shown by flow cytometry in patients chosen for sequencing. With regard to this clonotype: The antigen is unknown.

The CDR3 loop spans 13 amino acids. Germline CDR1 DFQATT, CDR2 SNEGSKA (reference sequence). V was clipped by 3 bases and J by 3 bases, with 12 bases between them. Profiling of TCR beta VDJ combinations and CDR3 sequences used genomic DNA as template. TCRdb called the reads again in MiXCR, with one record for every CDR3 protein. The data contain 200,000 to 250,000 distinct CDR3 sequences, 65% of them seen just once; the ten biggest clones take up 58%. Sequencing was carried out using sorted CD4+, CD8+, or CD8+CD57+ T cells (not recorded which) from PBMCs. The chain has TRBV20-1 and TRBJ2-7; no definite D call. This receptor was identified in a human donor with aplastic anemia. CDR3 sequence (DNA): TGCAGTGCTAGGGAAGGTCACCGCTACGAGCAGTACTTC. Its protein is CSAREGHRYEQYF.